A single sample gave rise to the 10 T cell receptor beta chains below, sequenced in a study of blood T cells in healthy people across ages. A second PCR of about 7 to 12 cycles used a sample-barcoded 5' primer and a J-beta primer mix. TCRdb re-analysed the 5' RACE reads in MiXCR, keeping a single row per CDR3 protein. This sample has approximately 800,000 distinct CDR3 sequences, with about 53% found just once. The sample taken for sequencing was blood. These receptors originate from a man older than 75 in good health.

Only a few counts were recorded for this clonotype. The V gene is TRBV29-1, the J gene TRBJ2-7; 14 nucleotides align to TRBD2. After removal of 3 bases from V and 1 base from J, the junction contained 2 bases not matched to a gene. The CDR3 is made up of 15 amino acids. Germline-derived CDR1 and CDR2 are SQVTM and ANQGSEA. For the CDR3, the DNA is TGCAGCGTTGAGGGACTAGCGGGAGTATCCTACGAGCAGTACTTC. It specifies CSVEGLAGVSYEQYF.

CDR3 region: CASSLAASGSFRETQYF. In DNA form, the CDR3 reads TGTGCCAGCAGCTTAGCCGCTAGCGGGAGCTTTCGAGAGACCCAGTACTTC. The chain employs TRBV7-2 and TRBJ2-5; TRBD2 matches 10 bases. Germline assignment: CDR1 SGHTA and CDR2 FQGNSA. V gave up 0 bases and J gave up 4 bases; unmatched junction bases: 8. The CDR3 spans 17 residues. Variable domain in full (rest from reference TRBV7-2 and TRBJ2-5): GAGVSQSPSNKVTEKGKDVELRCDPISGHTALYWYRQSLGQGLEFLIYFQGNSAPDKSGLPSDRFSAERTGGSVSTLTIQRTQQEDSAVYLCASSLAASGSFRETQYFGPGTRLLVL.

Remarks on this clonotype: A read error may explain this, as a much larger clone is one base away. The V call is TRBV2, the J call TRBJ1-1; 11 nucleotides match TRBD1. Germline V gene lookup returns CDR1 SNHLY and CDR2 FYNNEI. With V trimmed by 4 bases and J by 7 bases, 11 bases remained unmatched. This CDR3 contains 16 residues. CDR3 sequence reads: CASSGGQGASIGEAFF. The CDR3 nucleotides read TGTGCCAGCAGTGGCGGACAGGGGGCTTCGATTGGTGAAGCTTTCTTT.

This clonotype was seen a few times. The V call is TRBV25-1, the J call TRBJ2-1; the D gene is possibly TRBD2 (5 bases). CDR1 MGHDK and CDR2 SYGVNS come from the germline V gene. CDR3 length: 15 amino acids. The V gene lost 3 bases and the J gene lost 5 bases, with 14 bases spanning the gap. CDR3 amino acids: CASSDRTEVHNEQFF. The DNA for the CDR3 is TGTGCCAGCAGTGATAGGACTGAGGTCCACAATGAGCAGTTCTTC. Combining the CDR3 with reference TRBV25-1 and TRBJ2-1 gives the whole variable domain EADIYQTPRYLVIGTGKKITLECSQTMGHDKMYWYQQDPGMELHLIHYSYGVNSTEKGDLSSESTVSRIRTEHFPLTLESARPSHTSQYLCASSDRTEVHNEQFFGPGTRLTVL.

V gene TRBV7-9 combines with J gene TRBJ2-1, with a weak D call TRBD1 (6 bases). Matching the DNA end better, TRBJ2-7 makes the J call doubtful. The germline V gene encodes CDR1 SEHNR and CDR2 FQNEAQ (reference sequence). This CDR3 is built from 13 residues. In DNA form, the CDR3 reads TGTGCCAGCGCCCGGGACACCAACTACGAGCAGTACTTC. Amino acid sequence: CASARDTNYEQYF.

This chain joins TRBV15 and TRBJ2-2; D might be TRBD2 (5 bases). Germline values: CDR1 LNHNV, CDR2 YYDKDF (reference sequence). V was shortened by 0 bases and J by 5 bases, with 7 bases between the two germline ends. This CDR3 is 14 amino acids long. This CDR3 reads CATSRDTGTGELFF. Written as DNA, the CDR3 is TGTGCCACCAGCAGAGATACGGGGACCGGGGAGCTGTTTTTT.

The chain employs TRBV27 and TRBJ2-3; weak D call: TRBD2 (5 bases). CDR1 is MNHEY, CDR2 SMNVEV, per germline (reference sequence). The CDR3 is made up of 17 amino acids. V shed 6 bases and J shed 2 bases, with 21 bases lying between them. CDR3 sequence (DNA): TGTGCCAGCAGAGGAGGAAAGCTAGCTATTCCCACAGATACGCAGTATTTT. Its protein is CASRGGKLAIPTDTQYF.

The chain uses TRBV2 and TRBJ2-7, with 10 bases that match TRBD2. The V gene's germline CDR1 is SNHLY and CDR2 FYNNEI. The CDR3 extends over 13 amino acids. V shed 8 bases and J 7 bases; nucleotides not matched to a gene: 8. CDR3 region: CASFLAGESEQYF. CDR3 in DNA: TGTGCCAGCTTCCTAGCGGGAGAGAGTGAGCAGTACTTC.

The J gene is TRBJ1-1, the V gene TRBV20-1, with D possibly being TRBD1 (5 bases). Trimming stripped 5 bases from V and 9 bases from J, with 13 bases between. This CDR3 comprises 11 residues. Germline lookup yields CDR1 DFQATT and CDR2 SNEGSKA (reference sequence). The CDR3 spells CSADTGGKAFF. In DNA form, the CDR3 reads TGCAGTGCTGATACTGGGGGGAAAGCTTTCTTT.

The chain recombines TRBV27 with TRBJ1-4; a weak D match, TRBD1 (5 bases). The length of the CDR3 is 16 residues. With 7 bases removed from V and 1 base from J, the gap between germline ends came to 16 bases. CDR1 and CDR2 from the germline V gene are MNHEY and SMNVEV (reference sequence). CDR3 sequence reads: CASNPTAFRTNEKLFF. The CDR3, as DNA: TGTGCCAGCAATCCGACAGCTTTTAGAACTAATGAAAAACTGTTTTTT. The complete variable domain, with remaining parts taken from reference TRBV27 and TRBJ1-4, reads EAQVTQNPRYLITVTGKKLTVTCSQNMNHEYMSWYRQDPGLGLRQIYYSMNVEVTDKGDVPEGYKVSRKEKRNFPLILESPSPNQTSLYFCASNPTAFRTNEKLFFGSGTQLSVL.